The clone carrying this TCR beta chain was recorded a few times. The germline V gene has CDR1 DFQATT and CDR2 SNEGSKA (reference sequence). The V gene end was trimmed by 0 bases and the J gene end by 5 bases; junction bases not matched to a gene: 10. This CDR3 has 16 amino acids. The record originates from a study of T cells in Graves' hyperthyroidism and ophthalmopathy. The source material, RNA transcripts, was used to amplify TCR beta CDR3 regions. The HTBI primer set was used in a first-round RT-PCR of the TCR CDR3. Each CDR3 protein is one row after TCRdb ran MiXCR on the multiplex PCR reads. This sample has approximately 400,000 distinct CDR3 sequences, with about 13% found just once.

The receptor's source is a man younger than 45 with Graves' hyperthyroidism that later progressed to Graves' ophthalmopathy. J is TRBJ2-3 and V is TRBV20-1; 8 nucleotides line up with TRBD2. Sequencing was carried out using blood. CDR3 bases: TGCAGTGCTAGAGACCCAAAGGGCGGGAGGTTAGATACGCAGTATTTT. Translated, it gives CSARDPKGGRLDTQYF.